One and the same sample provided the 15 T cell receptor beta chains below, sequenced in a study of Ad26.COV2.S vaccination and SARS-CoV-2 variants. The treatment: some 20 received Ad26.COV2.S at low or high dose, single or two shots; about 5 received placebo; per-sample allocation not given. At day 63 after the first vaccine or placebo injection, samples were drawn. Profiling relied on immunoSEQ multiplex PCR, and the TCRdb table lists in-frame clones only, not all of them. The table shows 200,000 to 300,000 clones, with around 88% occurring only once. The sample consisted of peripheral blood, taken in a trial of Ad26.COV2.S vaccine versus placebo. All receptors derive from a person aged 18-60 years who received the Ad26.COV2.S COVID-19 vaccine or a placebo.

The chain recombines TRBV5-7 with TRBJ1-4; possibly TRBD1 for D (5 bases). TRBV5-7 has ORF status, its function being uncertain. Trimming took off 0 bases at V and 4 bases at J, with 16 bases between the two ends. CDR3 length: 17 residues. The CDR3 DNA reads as TGTGCCAGCAGCTTGGCCATCGGGGGGGTGGTTAATGAAAAACTGTTTTTT. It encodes CASSLAIGGVVNEKLFF.

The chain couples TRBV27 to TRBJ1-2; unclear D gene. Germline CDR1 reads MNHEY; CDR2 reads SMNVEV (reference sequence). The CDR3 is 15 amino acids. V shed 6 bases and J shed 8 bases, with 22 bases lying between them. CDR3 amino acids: CASSRTGRMGEGYTF. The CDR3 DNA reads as TGTGCCAGCAGCCGTACGGGCCGGATGGGTGAGGGCTACACCTTC.

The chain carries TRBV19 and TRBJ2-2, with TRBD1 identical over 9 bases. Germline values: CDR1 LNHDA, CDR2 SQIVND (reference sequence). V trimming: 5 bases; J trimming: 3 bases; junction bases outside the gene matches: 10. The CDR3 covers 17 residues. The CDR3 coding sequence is TGTGCCAGTAGTCTCCGACAGGGGGTAGCGGACACCGGGGAGCTGTTTTTT. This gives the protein CASSLRQGVADTGELFF.

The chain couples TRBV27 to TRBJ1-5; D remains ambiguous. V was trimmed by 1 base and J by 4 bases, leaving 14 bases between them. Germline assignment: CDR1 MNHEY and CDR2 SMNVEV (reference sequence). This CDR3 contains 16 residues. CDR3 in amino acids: CASSLYGIPSNQPQHF. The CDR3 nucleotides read TGTGCCAGCAGTTTATATGGAATTCCCTCAAATCAGCCCCAGCATTTT.

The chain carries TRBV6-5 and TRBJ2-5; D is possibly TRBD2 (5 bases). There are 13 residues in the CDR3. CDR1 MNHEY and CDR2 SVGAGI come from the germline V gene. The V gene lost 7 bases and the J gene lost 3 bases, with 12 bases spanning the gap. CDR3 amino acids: CASIRTWKETQYF. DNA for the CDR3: TGTGCCAGCATCAGGACTTGGAAAGAGACCCAGTACTTC.

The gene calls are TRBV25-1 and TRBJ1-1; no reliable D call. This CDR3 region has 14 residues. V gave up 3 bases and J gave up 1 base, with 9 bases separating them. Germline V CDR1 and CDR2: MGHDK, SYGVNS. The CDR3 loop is CASSESPKNTEAFF. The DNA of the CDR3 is TGTGCCAGCAGTGAGTCCCCAAAGAACACTGAAGCTTTCTTT.

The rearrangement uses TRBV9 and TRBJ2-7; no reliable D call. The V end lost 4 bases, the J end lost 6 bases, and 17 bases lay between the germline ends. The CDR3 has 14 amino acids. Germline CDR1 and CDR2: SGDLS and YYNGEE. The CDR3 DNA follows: TGTGCCAGCAGCAAGACTGACTGGTCTTCCGAGCAGTACGTC. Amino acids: CASSKTDWSSEQYV.

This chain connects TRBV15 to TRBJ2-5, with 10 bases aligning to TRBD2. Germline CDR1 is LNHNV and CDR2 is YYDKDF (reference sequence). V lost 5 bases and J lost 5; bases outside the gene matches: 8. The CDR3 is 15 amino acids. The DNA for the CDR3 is TGTGCCACCAGCGCCTGGACTAGCGGTAGCGAGACCCAGTACTTC. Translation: CATSAWTSGSETQYF.

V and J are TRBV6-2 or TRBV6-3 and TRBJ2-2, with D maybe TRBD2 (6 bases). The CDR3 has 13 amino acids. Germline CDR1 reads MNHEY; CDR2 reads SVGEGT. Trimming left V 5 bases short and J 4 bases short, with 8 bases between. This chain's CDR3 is CASSRDSTGELFF. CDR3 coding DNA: TGTGCCAGCAGTCGGGACTCCACCGGGGAGCTGTTTTTT.

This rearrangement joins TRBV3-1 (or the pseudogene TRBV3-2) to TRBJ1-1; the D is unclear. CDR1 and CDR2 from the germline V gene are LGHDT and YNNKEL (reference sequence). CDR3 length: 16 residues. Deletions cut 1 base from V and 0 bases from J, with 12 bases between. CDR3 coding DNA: TGTGCCAGCAGCCAAGCCCCCGGACGGATGAACACTGAAGCTTTCTTT. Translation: CASSQAPGRMNTEAFF.

CDR3 protein: CASSFTGTSSYNEQFF. The DNA of the CDR3 is TGTGCCAGCAGCTTTACCGGGACCTCCTCCTACAATGAGCAGTTCTTC. The J gene is TRBJ2-1, the V gene TRBV9; D possibly uses TRBD1 or TRBD2 (5 bases each). This CDR3 has 16 amino acids. V gave up 4 bases and J gave up 0 bases, with 14 bases separating them. Germline CDR1 SGDLS, CDR2 YYNGEE.

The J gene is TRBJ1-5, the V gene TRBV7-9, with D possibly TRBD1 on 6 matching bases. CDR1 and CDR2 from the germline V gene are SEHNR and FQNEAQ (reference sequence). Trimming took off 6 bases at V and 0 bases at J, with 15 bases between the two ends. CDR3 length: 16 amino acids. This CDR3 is CASSRGQFYSNQPQHF. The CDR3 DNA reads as TGTGCCAGCAGTCGAGGACAGTTTTATAGCAATCAGCCCCAGCATTTT.

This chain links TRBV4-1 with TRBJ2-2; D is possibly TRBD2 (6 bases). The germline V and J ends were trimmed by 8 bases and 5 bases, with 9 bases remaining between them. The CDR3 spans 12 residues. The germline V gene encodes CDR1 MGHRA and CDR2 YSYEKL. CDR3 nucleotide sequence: TGCGCCAGCTCTGCGGGGACCGGGGAGCTGTTTTTT. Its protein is CASSAGTGELFF.

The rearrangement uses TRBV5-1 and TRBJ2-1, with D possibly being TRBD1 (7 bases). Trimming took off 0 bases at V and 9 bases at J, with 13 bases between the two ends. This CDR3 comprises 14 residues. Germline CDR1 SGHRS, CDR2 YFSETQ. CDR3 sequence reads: CASSLATGEVEQFF. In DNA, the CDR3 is TGCGCCAGCAGCTTGGCTACAGGGGAGGTTGAGCAGTTCTTC.

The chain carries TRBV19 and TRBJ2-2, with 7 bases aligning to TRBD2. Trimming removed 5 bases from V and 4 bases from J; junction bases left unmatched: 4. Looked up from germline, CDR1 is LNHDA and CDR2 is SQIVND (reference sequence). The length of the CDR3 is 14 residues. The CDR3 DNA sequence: TGTGCCAGTAGTTTAGGACTAGGCACCGGGGAGCTGTTTTTT. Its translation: CASSLGLGTGELFF.